A selection of T cell receptor beta chains follows, all from one sample in a study of Ad26.COV2.S vaccination and SARS-CoV-2 variants. Measured with immunoSEQ multiplex PCR; TCRdb has only the in-frame clones, and not every one. Among more than 300,000 clones listed, about 86% were seen once. Sequenced material: peripheral blood, taken in a trial of Ad26.COV2.S vaccine versus placebo. All receptors come from a person aged 18 to 65 who received the Ad26.COV2.S COVID-19 vaccine or a placebo. CDR3s include the opening cysteine and the closing phenylalanine or tryptophan. D genes are given only for firm matches. The listing skips clone size in some rows; elsewhere it reads once, few, many or a size class.

v_call	j_call	d_call	cdr3_length	clone_size	cdr3_nt	cdr3_aa
TRBV3-1/TRBV3-2	TRBJ2-1	TRBD2	13	-	TGTGCCAGCAGCCAAAACGTCGGGGGGGAGCAGTTCTTC	CASSQNVGGEQFF
TRBV7-2	TRBJ2-7	-	13	-	TGTGCCAGCACCCCGGGACGGGTCTACGAGCAGTACTTC	CASTPGRVYEQYF
TRBV6-5	TRBJ1-1	-	13	-	TGTGCCAGCAGTTACTCGTGGACGGGGGAAGCTTTCTTT	CASSYSWTGEAFF
TRBV11-2	TRBJ1-3	-	14	-	TGTGCCAGCTGCTTGGACAACTCTGGAAACACCATATATTTT	CASCLDNSGNTIYF
TRBV4-1	TRBJ2-5	TRBD2	15	-	TGCGCCAGCAGCCAAGAGGGACTAATACAAGAGACCCAGTACTTC	CASSQEGLIQETQYF
TRBV5-5	TRBJ2-2	TRBD1	14	few	TGTGCCAGCAGCTGGATACAGGGGAGCGGGGAGCTGTTTTTT	CASSWIQGSGELFF
TRBV5-1	TRBJ2-7	-	14	-	TGCGCCAGCAGCTTGGACGTCAGGGAGAGCGAGCAGTACTTC	CASSLDVRESEQYF
TRBV12-3/TRBV12-4	TRBJ2-3	-	12	-	TGTGCCAGCAGTTCTAACACAGATACGCAGTATTTT	CASSSNTDTQYF
TRBV7-3	TRBJ1-1	-	13	-	TGTGCCAGCAGCTTAAGCCAGCGGACTGAAGCTTTCTTT	CASSLSQRTEAFF
TRBV19	TRBJ1-2	TRBD1	15	-	TGTGCCAGTAGTCCCGTACAGGGGGCAGGGTATGGCTACACCTTC	CASSPVQGAGYGYTF
TRBV5-1	TRBJ2-7	-	16	-	TGCGCCAGCAGCTTTGAGAAAGGGGGGGATTCCTACGAGCAGTACTTC	CASSFEKGGDSYEQYF
TRBV5-6	TRBJ1-1	-	12	once	TGTGCCAGCAGCTTGTGGACCACTGAAGCTTTCTTT	CASSLWTTEAFF
TRBV5-4	TRBJ2-5	TRBD1	14	-	TGTGCCAGCAGCTGGAGGACAGGGGGAGAGACCCAGTACTTC	CASSWRTGGETQYF
TRBV12-3/TRBV12-4	TRBJ2-1	-	12	-	TGTGCCAGCAGTTTAGAGCACAATGAGCAGTTCTTC	CASSLEHNEQFF
TRBV6-2/TRBV6-3	TRBJ1-5	-	16	few	TGTGCCAGCAGTTACCCAATGGGGGCGGCCAATCAGCCCCAGCATTTT	CASSYPMGAANQPQHF
TRBV5-5	TRBJ2-1	TRBD1	15	-	TGTGCCAGCAGCAAGGGACAGTGCTCCTACAATGAGCAGTTCTTC	CASSKGQCSYNEQFF
TRBV4-3	TRBJ2-3	TRBD2	15	-	TGCGCCAGCAGCCCGAGCGGGGGGGACGCAGATACGCAGTATTTT	CASSPSGGDADTQYF
TRBV11-3	TRBJ2-2	-	14	-	TGTGCCAGCAGCTTAGTAACGGGCACCGGGGAGCTGTTTTTT	CASSLVTGTGELFF
TRBV7-6	TRBJ1-2	-	16	many	TGTGCCAGCAGCCCCGGGGTTGACGTAGGGATTGGTGGCTACACCTTC	CASSPGVDVGIGGYTF
TRBV5-1	TRBJ2-2	-	15	-	TGCGCCAGCAGCTTGGGTGAGGGAGGAGCCGGGGAGCTGTTTTTT	CASSLGEGGAGELFF
TRBV3-1/TRBV3-2	TRBJ1-6	-	16	-	TGTGCCAGCAGATCAGGTATAAGTGGGAAAAATTCACCCCTCCACTTT	CASRSGISGKNSPLHF
TRBV7-9	TRBJ2-2	-	11	-	TGTGCCAGCAGCTTAATGGGGGAGCTGTTTTTT	CASSLMGELFF
TRBV27	TRBJ2-3	-	16	-	TGTGCCAGCAGGGGGCGGGCTCTTAGTGCCACAGATACGCAGTATTTT	CASRGRALSATDTQYF
TRBV19	TRBJ1-3	-	14	few	TGTGCCAGTAGTGGGCTGGCGCGGACAAACACCATATATTTT	CASSGLARTNTIYF
TRBV3-1/TRBV3-2	TRBJ2-2	-	15	-	TGTGCCAGCAGCCAAGGGGGGGCGGACACCGGGGAGCTGTTTTTT	CASSQGGADTGELFF